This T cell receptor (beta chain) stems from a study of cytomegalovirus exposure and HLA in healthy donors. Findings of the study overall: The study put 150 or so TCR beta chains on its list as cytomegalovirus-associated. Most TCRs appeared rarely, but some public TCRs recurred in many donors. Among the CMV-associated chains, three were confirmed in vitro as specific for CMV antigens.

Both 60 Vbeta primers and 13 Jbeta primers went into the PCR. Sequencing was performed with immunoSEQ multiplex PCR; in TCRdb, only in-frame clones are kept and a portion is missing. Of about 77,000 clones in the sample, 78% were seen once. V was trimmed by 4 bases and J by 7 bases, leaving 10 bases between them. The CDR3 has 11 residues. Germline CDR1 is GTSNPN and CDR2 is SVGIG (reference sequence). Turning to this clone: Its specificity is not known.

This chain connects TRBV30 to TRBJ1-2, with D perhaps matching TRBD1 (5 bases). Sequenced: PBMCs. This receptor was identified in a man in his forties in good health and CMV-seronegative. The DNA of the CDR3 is TGTGCCTGGACCCCGGGGGGTGGCTACACCTTC. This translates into CAWTPGGGYTF.